This is a list of T cell receptor beta chains from one sample in a study of blood T cells in healthy people across ages. A single record per CDR3 protein comes from TCRdb applying MiXCR to the 5' RACE reads. This repertoire shows approximately 780,000 distinct CDR3 sequences, more than 25% found once; its top ten account for about 2.9%. A further study also used this sample, focusing on T cells of mothers and their children.

The specimen sequenced was blood. The receptors were sampled from a boy younger than 18 in good health. Each CDR3 is given with its conserved first and last residue.

>TRBV10-3|TRBJ1-4
CAVSESVRPATNEKLFF
>TRBV20-1|TRBJ1-1
CSARRRSTEAFF
>TRBV7-2|TRBJ2-3
CASREDRTQYF
>TRBV20-1|TRBJ2-7
CSASLGSPYEQYF
>TRBV29-1|TRBJ2-5
CSVGQSGETQYF
>TRBV7-3|TRBJ2-3
CASSLGQLPTDTQYF
>TRBV12-3/TRBV12-4|TRBJ2-7
CASSLRFEQYF
>TRBV12-5|TRBJ1-5
CASGLVPLGHRRPPQHF
>TRBV2|TRBJ1-5
CASQGANQPQHF
>TRBV6-1|TRBJ2-7
CASTNSYGDRKTYEQYF
>TRBV4-2|TRBJ2-7
CASSQDWDGVSAYEQYF
>TRBV5-4|TRBJ1-5
CASSLRDRGKNQPQHF
>TRBV20-1|-
CSAPPPGTIQETQYF
>TRBV6-6|TRBJ2-5
CASSYGGVQETRYF
>TRBV12-3/TRBV12-4|TRBJ1-2
CASRQFDGHYGYTF
>TRBV7-9|TRBJ2-5
CASSLRPTEEETQYF
>TRBV19|TRBJ1-4
CASSVQENEKLFF
>TRBV7-6|TRBJ2-5
CASSLGQGWETQYF
>TRBV25-1|TRBJ2-6
CASSPLLGSTGANVLTF
>TRBV6-5|TRBJ2-4
CASSYGAKNIQYF
>TRBV6-6|-
CASSYSRIPAETQYF
>TRBV7-2|TRBJ2-2
CASSLFSAGGYTGELFF
>TRBV11-2|TRBJ2-6
CASSLVWMGAGANVLTF
>TRBV20-1|TRBJ2-3
CRARGAVSGTDTQYF
>TRBV12-3/TRBV12-4|TRBJ1-2
CASSSGTAYGYTF
>TRBV12-3/TRBV12-4|-
CASRLTSGGADEQFF
>TRBV15|-
CATSGGQGPYEQYF
>TRBV7-8|TRBJ1-2
CASSRVKDGDYGYTF
>TRBV20-1|TRBJ1-4
CSARTGQGIEKLFF
>TRBV20-1|-
CSAIRGSGGGETQYF
>TRBV6-1|TRBJ2-7
CASSGSVWTAHSYEQYF
>TRBV9|TRBJ2-2
CASSVELDRATGELFF
>TRBV2|TRBJ1-1
CARIGQGKLLAFF
>TRBV28|TRBJ1-2
CASERKGYGYTF
>TRBV20-1|TRBJ2-7
CSARDTAYSYEQYF
>TRBV20-1|TRBJ2-4
CSAGEPGRFGAKNIQYF
>TRBV28|-
CASRGIGTSYEQYF
>TRBV20-1|-
CSAPPGTTNNEQFF
>TRBV24-1|TRBJ2-1
CATSDLAGDNEQFF
>TRBV18|TRBJ1-3
CASSVERSGNTIYF
>TRBV7-9|TRBJ2-3
CASSLGPSTSTDTQYF
>TRBV12-3/TRBV12-4|TRBJ1-5
CASSSAGGQPQHF
>TRBV5-1|TRBJ2-5
CASSLDGGNRGQYF
>TRBV18|TRBJ1-1
CASSPGLLGMNTEAFF
>TRBV3-1|TRBJ1-1
CVSSLGTGQQAFF